Below, 8 T cell receptor beta chains from the same sample are listed, as sequenced in a study of shared T cell receptors in the human thymus. The method was immunoSEQ multiplex PCR; TCRdb's version includes in-frame clones alone and lacks a portion of them. The sample includes over 650,000 clones, over 75% of them seen just once. This sample also belongs to another study, concerning human thymus T cells.

Sequencing was carried out using thymocytes. These receptors came from a boy in the first two years of life with a congenital heart defect.

This chain connects TRBV4-2 to TRBJ1-5, with a tentative D call TRBD1 (6 bases). V was shortened by 0 bases and J by 2 bases, with 11 bases between the two germline ends. The CDR3 length is 16 residues. Germline CDR1 and CDR2: LGHNA and YNFKEQ. In nucleotides, the CDR3 is TGTGCCAGCAGCCAAGAACCCCACAGGGGCAATCAGCCCCAGCATTTT. Translation: CASSQEPHRGNQPQHF.

V gene TRBV14 combines with J gene TRBJ2-7; maybe TRBD1 (6 bases). Looked up from germline, CDR1 is SGHDN and CDR2 is FVKESK. Trimming cost V 0 bases and J 4 bases, with 19 bases left between them. This CDR3 is 17 amino acids long. The CDR3 sequence is CASSQDELGQGKYEQYF. CDR3 nucleotide sequence: TGTGCCAGCAGCCAAGATGAACTAGGGCAGGGGAAATACGAGCAGTACTTC.

This chain connects TRBV25-1 to TRBJ2-5; 8 bases match TRBD2. Unmatched junction bases numbered 10, after V lost 3 bases and J lost 4 bases. Germline V gives CDR1 MGHDK, CDR2 SYGVNS. The CDR3 runs to 16 residues. This CDR3 reads CASSDPLPGLGETQYF. As DNA, the CDR3 is TGTGCCAGCAGTGATCCGCTGCCGGGACTAGGAGAGACCCAGTACTTC.

The chain is built from TRBV5-1 and TRBJ2-5; D is perhaps TRBD2 (5 bases). Per germline, CDR1 SGHRS and CDR2 YFSETQ. The CDR3 has 13 residues. V lost 2 bases, J lost 5 bases, and 10 bases lay in between. CDR3 in DNA: TGCGCCAGCAGCTTCGAGGGCTGGGAGACCCAGTACTTC. Protein: CASSFEGWETQYF.

This rearrangement joins TRBV4-3 to TRBJ1-2; the match to TRBD1 covers 12 bases. CDR1 and CDR2 (germline): LGHNA, YSLEER. The CDR3 runs 16 residues. The trim removed 0 bases at V and 8 bases at J, leaving 7 bases unmatched. CDR3 region: CASSQDWPGQGAGYTF. As DNA, the CDR3 is TGCGCCAGCAGCCAAGATTGGCCGGGACAGGGGGCAGGCTACACCTTC.

This chain uses TRBV14 with TRBJ2-7; 9 positions match TRBD1. Per germline, CDR1 SGHDN and CDR2 FVKESK. The CDR3 is 13 residues long. The V segment lost 4 bases and the J segment 4 bases; nucleotides outside the gene matches: 2. The CDR3 loop is CASSPTGGYEQYF. The CDR3 region has the DNA TGTGCCAGCAGCCCGACAGGGGGGTACGAGCAGTACTTC. Drawing the rest from reference TRBV14 and TRBJ2-7, the complete variable domain is EAGVTQFPSHSVIEKGQTVTLRCDPISGHDNLYWYRRVMGKEIKFLLHFVKESKQDESGMPNNRFLAERTGGTYSTLKVQPAELEDSGVYFCASSPTGGYEQYFGPGTRLTVT.

The chain uses TRBV7-9 and TRBJ2-1, with TRBD1 matching 8 bases. Germline CDR1 SEHNR, CDR2 FQNEAQ (reference sequence). With V trimmed by 1 base and J by 5 bases, 4 bases remained unmatched. The CDR3 contains 15 residues. CDR3 region: CASSLGKDRDNEQFF. CDR3 sequence (DNA): TGTGCCAGCAGCTTAGGAAAGGACAGGGACAATGAGCAGTTCTTC.

This clone was counted between two and nine times. This chain links TRBV10-2 with TRBJ1-5, with D maybe TRBD1 (5 bases). Trimming shortened V by 0 bases and J by 0 bases, and 12 bases separated the two germline ends. The CDR3 spans 17 residues. CDR1 and CDR2 (germline): WSHSY, SAAADI. The CDR3 is CASSESVTGDSNQPQHF. The CDR3 DNA follows: TGCGCCAGCAGTGAGTCGGTTACAGGTGATAGCAATCAGCCCCAGCATTTT.